These 20 T cell receptor beta chains came from one sample sequenced in a study of shared clonotypes between healthy human individuals. Assay used: immunoSEQ multiplex PCR; TCRdb lists only in-frame clones, some missing. The data hold roughly 1,500,000 clones, with approximately 98.5% observed a single time. The sample was naive CD4+ T cells sorted from blood. Described subset: CD45RA+ positively selected. Source of these receptors: a man under 40 in good health.

This chain uses TRBV11-1 with TRBJ1-5; maybe TRBD1 (5 bases). V gave up 10 bases and J gave up 0 bases, with 13 bases separating them. CDR1 SGHAT and CDR2 FQDESV come from the germline V gene (reference sequence). This CDR3 region has 14 residues. DNA for the CDR3: TGTGCCACCCGGGACTTTGCTAGCAATCAGCCCCAGCATTTT. It encodes CATRDFASNQPQHF.

V usage is TRBV6-1 and J usage is TRBJ1-3; 7 positions agree with TRBD1. Unmatched junction bases numbered 9, after V lost 5 bases and J lost 8 bases. Germline CDR1 MNHNS, CDR2 SASEGT. This CDR3 has 14 amino acids. The CDR3 sequence: CASSPRGKGDTIYF. In nucleotides, the CDR3 is TGTGCCAGCAGTCCCAGGGGGAAAGGGGACACCATATATTTT.

The genes are TRBV5-1 and TRBJ1-4, with D hard to call. The CDR3 is 15 amino acids. Between the trimmed V and J ends, which lost 4 bases and 0 bases, there was a span of 10 bases. CDR1 is SGHRS and CDR2 is YFSETQ in the germline V gene. DNA for the CDR3: TGCGCCAGCAGCCCCCGGTCTGCAACTAATGAAAAACTGTTTTTT. This gives the protein CASSPRSATNEKLFF.

The rearrangement uses TRBV4-1 and TRBJ2-2, with no clear D. Looked up from germline, CDR1 is MGHRA and CDR2 is YSYEKL. The length of the CDR3 is 17 residues. Trimming pared 0 bases from V and 2 bases from J, leaving 13 bases between. The CDR3 loop is CASSQDGTSANTGELFF. The CDR3 bases are TGCGCCAGCAGCCAAGATGGAACGTCGGCTAACACCGGGGAGCTGTTTTTT.

This chain connects TRBV9 to TRBJ1-1; D call uncertain. Germline values: CDR1 SGDLS, CDR2 YYNGEE. Trimming removed 5 bases at V and 5 bases at J, with 16 bases between. The CDR3 is 14 residues long. The CDR3 reads CASSREEGGTEAFF. In nucleotides, the CDR3 is TGTGCCAGCAGTCGAGAGGAGGGAGGGACTGAAGCTTTCTTT. Full variable domain (missing parts from reference TRBV9 and TRBJ1-1): DSGVTQTPKHLITATGQRVTLRCSPRSGDLSVYWYQQSLDQGLQFLIQYYNGEERAKGNILERFSAQQFPDLHSELNLSSLELGDSALYFCASSREEGGTEAFFGQGTRLTVV.

This clone was found once. The rearrangement joins TRBV9 to TRBJ2-7; D uncertain. V was pared by 0 bases and J by 5 bases, with 12 bases between. Germline CDR1 reads SGDLS; CDR2 reads YYNGEE. CDR3 length equals 14 residues. CDR3 sequence (DNA): TGTGCCAGCAGCGTAGTCCCCTCAATGGACGAGCAGTACTTC. Its translation is CASSVVPSMDEQYF.

The chain is built from TRBV28 and TRBJ2-7; D is undetermined. Germline V lookup: CDR1 MDHEN, CDR2 SYDVKM. This CDR3 contains 13 residues. V was cut by 4 bases and J by 7 bases, with 14 bases left in between. CDR3 sequence (DNA): TGTGCCAGCAGTTCTCCATACCCCCCGGAGCAGTACTTC. This sequence encodes CASSSPYPPEQYF.

Turning to this clone: This same CDR3 is encoded by further DNA sequences in the sample. This chain links TRBV5-4 with TRBJ2-2; perhaps TRBD1 as D (6 bases). CDR1 is SGHNT, CDR2 YYREEE, per germline (reference sequence). The CDR3 extends over 15 amino acids. Trimming stripped 0 bases from V and 4 bases from J, with 10 bases between. CDR3 region: CASSLEGTSTGELFF. The CDR3 DNA reads TGTGCCAGCAGCTTGGAGGGGACATCCACCGGGGAGCTGTTTTTT.

The gene calls are TRBV7-9 and TRBJ2-5; TRBD1 might be the D (6 bases). This CDR3 is built from 13 residues. Trimming removed 9 bases at V and 2 bases at J, with 13 bases between. Germline loops: CDR1 SEHNR, CDR2 FQNEAQ (reference sequence). CDR3 nucleotides: TGTGCCAGTCGACACAGGGAGCAAGAGACCCAGTACTTC. The encoded protein is CASRHREQETQYF. The whole variable domain, filled in from reference TRBV7-9 and TRBJ2-5, reads DTGVSQNPRHKITKRGQNVTFRCDPISEHNRLYWYRQTLGQGPEFLTYFQNEAQLEKSRLLSDRFSAERPKGSFSTLEIQRTEQGDSAMYLCASRHREQETQYFGPGTRLLVL.

This chain uses TRBV7-6 with TRBJ1-1, with D maybe TRBD1 (5 bases). The germline gives CDR1 SGHVS, CDR2 FNYEAQ. The CDR3 has 17 residues. The germline V and J ends were trimmed by 6 bases and 1 base, with 21 bases remaining between them. CDR3 protein: CASSFPREGVSNTEAFF. The CDR3 nucleotides are TGTGCCAGCAGTTTCCCCAGGGAAGGGGTGTCGAACACTGAAGCTTTCTTT.

The chain uses TRBV6-1 and TRBJ2-6, with D unresolved. CDR3 length: 15 amino acids. Per germline, CDR1 MNHNS and CDR2 SASEGT. V was clipped by 4 bases and J by 0 bases, with 7 bases between them. This chain's CDR3 is CASSGVTSGANVLTF. The CDR3 region has the DNA TGTGCCAGCAGTGGAGTCACCTCTGGGGCCAACGTCCTGACTTTC.

The chain combines TRBV2 with TRBJ1-5; 7 bases are a match to TRBD1. There are 14 residues in the CDR3. Germline V gives CDR1 SNHLY, CDR2 FYNNEI. Trimming at V came to 8 bases and at J to 5 bases, leaving 9 bases not matched to a gene. Written as DNA, the CDR3 is TGTGCCAGCCGCCCGACAGGGTTGGATCAGCCCCAGCATTTT. Translating gives CASRPTGLDQPQHF.

The genes are TRBV5-6 and TRBJ1-3; 7 bases agree with TRBD1. CDR1 is SGHDT and CDR2 is YYEEEE in the germline V gene. The CDR3 has 16 amino acids. Losses at the gene ends were 2 bases for V and 1 base for J; bases not matched to a gene: 6. The CDR3 DNA sequence: TGTGCCAGCAGCTTCAATATACAGGGGTCTGGAAACACCATATATTTT. Translation: CASSFNIQGSGNTIYF. Complete variable domain (other parts from reference TRBV5-6 and TRBJ1-3): DAGVTQSPTHLIKTRGQQVTLRCSPKSGHDTVSWYQQALGQGPQFIFQYYEEEERQRGNFPDRFSGHQFPNYSSELNVNALLLGDSALYLCASSFNIQGSGNTIYFGEGSWLTVV.

The chain couples TRBV5-1 to TRBJ1-1; 8 bases match TRBD1. There are 15 residues in the CDR3. CDR1 and CDR2 from the germline V gene are SGHRS and YFSETQ. After removal of 4 bases from V and 1 base from J, the junction contained 6 bases not matched to a gene. The CDR3 is CASSGIDRGNTEAFF. The CDR3 bases are TGCGCCAGCAGCGGGATTGACAGGGGGAACACTGAAGCTTTCTTT. The variable domain in full, completed from reference TRBV5-1 and TRBJ1-1, reads KAGVTQTPRYLIKTRGQQVTLSCSPISGHRSVSWYQQTPGQGLQFLFEYFSETQRNKGNFPGRFSGRQFSNSRSEMNVSTLELGDSALYLCASSGIDRGNTEAFFGQGTRLTVV.

The V gene is TRBV6-1, the J gene TRBJ1-2, with unresolved D. The V end was cut by 1 base, the J end by 4 bases, with 7 bases between. This CDR3 has 13 residues. Germline CDR1 MNHNS, CDR2 SASEGT. DNA of the CDR3: TGTGCCAGCAGTGAAGGGGCCCCCTATGGCTACACCTTC. Protein: CASSEGAPYGYTF.

This chain uses TRBV30 with TRBJ2-3, with TRBD2 matching over 9 bases. The CDR3 loop spans 15 amino acids. Germline V lookup: CDR1 GTSNPN, CDR2 SVGIG (reference sequence). V shed 0 bases, J shed 14 bases, and the junction held 15 bases outside the gene matches. CDR3 loop: CAWSVIAGDPTRRYF. In nucleotides, the CDR3 is TGTGCCTGGAGTGTAATAGCGGGAGACCCCACCCGCCGGTATTTT.

The J gene is TRBJ2-3, the V gene TRBV4-1; D might be TRBD1 (6 bases). Between the trimmed V and J ends, which lost 4 bases and 0 bases, there was a span of 8 bases. Germline lookup yields CDR1 MGHRA and CDR2 YSYEKL. CDR3 length: 14 amino acids. The CDR3 region has the DNA TGCGCCAGCAGCCGGACAGTTAGCACAGATACGCAGTATTTT. It specifies CASSRTVSTDTQYF.

This clone occurred once. V gene TRBV21-1 combines with J gene TRBJ1-5. TRBV21-1 is termed a pseudogene. The CDR3 spans 16 residues. This chain's CDR3 is CASSMRTGAGNQPQHF. Written as DNA, the CDR3 is TGTGCCAGCAGCATGAGGACGGGGGCTGGCAATCAGCCCCAGCATTTT.

Written as DNA, the CDR3 is TGCGCCAGCAGTATCGGCTCTGGAAACACCATATATTTT. It specifies CASSIGSGNTIYF. The chain is built from TRBV5-1 and TRBJ1-3; no definite D call. Germline CDR1 reads SGHRS; CDR2 reads YFSETQ. With 5 bases removed from V and 0 bases from J, the gap between germline ends came to 6 bases. The CDR3 spans 13 residues.

The chain is built from TRBV9 and TRBJ2-1; 11 bases align to TRBD2. Germline assignment: CDR1 SGDLS and CDR2 YYNGEE. With 0 bases clipped from V and 1 base from J, the junction kept 12 bases outside the gene matches. CDR3 length: 20 residues. The CDR3 coding sequence is TGTGCCAGCAGCGTAGCTATTAGCGGGAGGGCCCTCCGGTCCTACAATGAGCAGTTCTTC. Amino acid sequence: CASSVAISGRALRSYNEQFF.